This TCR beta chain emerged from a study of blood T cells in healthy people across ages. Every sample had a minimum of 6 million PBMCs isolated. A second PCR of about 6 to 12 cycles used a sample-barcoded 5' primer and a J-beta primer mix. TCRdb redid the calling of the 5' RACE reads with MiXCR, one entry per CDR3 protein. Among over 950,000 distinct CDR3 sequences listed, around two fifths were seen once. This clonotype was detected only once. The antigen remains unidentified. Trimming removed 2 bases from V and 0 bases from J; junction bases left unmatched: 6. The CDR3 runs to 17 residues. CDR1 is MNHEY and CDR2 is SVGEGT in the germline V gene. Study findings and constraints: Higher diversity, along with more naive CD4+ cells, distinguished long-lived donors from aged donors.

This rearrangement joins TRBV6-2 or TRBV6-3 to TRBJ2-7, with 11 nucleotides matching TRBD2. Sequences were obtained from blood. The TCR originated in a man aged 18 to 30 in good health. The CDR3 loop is CASSYPVTSGDSYEQYF. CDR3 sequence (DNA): TGTGCCAGCAGTTACCCCGTGACTAGCGGGGACTCCTACGAGCAGTACTTC.